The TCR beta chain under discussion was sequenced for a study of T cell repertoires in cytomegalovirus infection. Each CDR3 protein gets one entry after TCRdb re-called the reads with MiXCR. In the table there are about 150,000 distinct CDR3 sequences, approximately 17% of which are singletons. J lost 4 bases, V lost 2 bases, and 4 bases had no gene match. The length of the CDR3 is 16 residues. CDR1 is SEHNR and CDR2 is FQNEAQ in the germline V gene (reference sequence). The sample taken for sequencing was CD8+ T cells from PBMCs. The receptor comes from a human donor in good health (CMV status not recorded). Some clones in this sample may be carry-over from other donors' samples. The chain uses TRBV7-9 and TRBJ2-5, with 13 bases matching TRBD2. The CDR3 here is CASSLSGLAGPETQYF. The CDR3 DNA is TGTGCCAGCAGCTTATCGGGACTAGCGGGACCAGAGACCCAGTACTTC.